These 29 T cell receptor beta chains share one sample of origin, sequenced in a study of shared clonotypes between healthy human individuals. The repertoire was sequenced with immunoSEQ multiplex PCR; TCRdb's copy has only in-frame clones and lacks some. The data contain more than 1,200,000 clones, less than 99% of them singletons. Sequencing input: naive CD4+ T cells sorted from blood. As for subset: CD45RA+ positively selected. The origin of the receptors is a man younger than 40 in good health.

The genes are TRBV5-1 and TRBJ1-5, with TRBD1 identical over 7 bases. CDR1 and CDR2 from the germline V gene are SGHRS and YFSETQ. V was pared by 4 bases and J by 6 bases, with 4 bases of the junction left unmatched. The CDR3 totals 13 residues. Written as DNA, the CDR3 is TGCGCCAGCAGCGAGGACAGGTTTCAGCCCCAGCATTTT. Translated: CASSEDRFQPQHF.

V and J are TRBV18 and TRBJ1-5; D is possibly TRBD1 (6 bases). This CDR3 has 14 amino acids. The germline V gene encodes CDR1 KGHSH and CDR2 LQKENI. Trimming shortened V by 6 bases and J by 4 bases, and 13 bases separated the two germline ends. The CDR3 loop is CASSTRQGNQPQHF. CDR3 DNA: TGTGCCAGCTCGACCAGGCAGGGGAATCAGCCCCAGCATTTT. Full variable domain (rest looked up from reference TRBV18 and TRBJ1-5): NAGVMQNPRHLVRRRGQEARLRCSPMKGHSHVYWYRQLPEEGLKFMVYLQKENIIDESGMPKERFSAEFPKEGPSILRIQQVVRGDSAAYFCASSTRQGNQPQHFGDGTRLSIL.

This clone showed up just a few times. V usage is TRBV7-9 and J usage is TRBJ2-7; D uncertain. Looked up from germline, CDR1 is SEHNR and CDR2 is FQNEAQ (reference sequence). The V and J ends lost 1 base and 2 bases respectively, with 9 bases between them. The CDR3 spans 14 residues. The CDR3 loop reads CASSLGRPTYEQYF. The DNA for the CDR3 is TGTGCCAGCAGCTTAGGAAGACCCACCTACGAGCAGTACTTC.

The rearrangement uses TRBV2 and TRBJ2-7, with 8 bases lining up with TRBD1. V lost 7 bases and J lost 5; bases outside the gene matches: 4. The CDR3 covers 12 residues. Germline loops: CDR1 SNHLY, CDR2 FYNNEI. CDR3 loop: CASKQGENEQYF. CDR3 in DNA: TGTGCCAGCAAACAGGGGGAGAACGAGCAGTACTTC.

The genes are TRBV6-7 and TRBJ2-7; D is ambiguous. TRBV6-7 is classed as an ORF, of uncertain function. The CDR3 has 15 amino acids. V was clipped by 1 base and J by 9 bases, with 19 bases between them. CDR3 in amino acids: CASSYFDRTSLGQYF. The CDR3 nucleotides are TGTGCCAGCAGTTACTTTGACCGAACTTCCCTCGGGCAGTACTTC.

The chain is built from TRBV29-1 and TRBJ2-3, with D tentatively TRBD1 (6 bases). The CDR3 totals 14 residues. Germline CDR1 reads SQVTM; CDR2 reads ANQGSEA. V lost 4 bases and J 3 bases, leaving 14 bases between the germline ends. The CDR3 DNA follows: TGCAGCGTTGCATACAGGGCGAGAACAGATACGCAGTATTTT. Translated: CSVAYRARTDTQYF.

The rearrangement uses TRBV12-5 and TRBJ2-1; D gene uncertain. Germline CDR1 and CDR2: LGHNT and FRNRAP. V was pared by 1 base and J by 10 bases, with 5 bases between. There are 11 residues in the CDR3. As DNA, the CDR3 is TGTGCTAGTGGTTTGGGACGAGAGCAGTTCTTC. Its translation is CASGLGREQFF.

The CDR3 sequence: CAWSEGFGEQFF. The CDR3 coding sequence is TGTGCCTGGAGTGAAGGGTTTGGTGAGCAGTTCTTC. The chain employs TRBV30 and TRBJ2-1; D not certain. Germline V lookup: CDR1 GTSNPN, CDR2 SVGIG (reference sequence). The CDR3 is 12 residues long. Trimming cost V 1 base and J 9 bases, with 10 bases left between them.

This clone is a singleton in its sample. The chain recombines TRBV18 with TRBJ2-2; tentative D call: TRBD1 (6 bases). CDR1 is KGHSH and CDR2 is LQKENI in the germline V gene. Trimming removed 3 bases from V and 1 base from J, with 12 bases in between. The CDR3 runs 16 residues. As DNA, the CDR3 is TGTGCCAGCTCACCGGTGACGGGACAGAACACCGGGGAGCTGTTTTTT. Its protein is CASSPVTGQNTGELFF. The variable domain in full, with the rest retrieved from reference TRBV18 and TRBJ2-2, is NAGVMQNPRHLVRRRGQEARLRCSPMKGHSHVYWYRQLPEEGLKFMVYLQKENIIDESGMPKERFSAEFPKEGPSILRIQQVVRGDSAAYFCASSPVTGQNTGELFFGEGSRLTVL.

This sequence joins TRBV27 and TRBJ2-1; D is undetermined. V was trimmed by 3 bases and J by 5 bases, leaving 8 bases between them. This CDR3 spans 13 amino acids. Germline-derived CDR1 and CDR2 are MNHEY and SMNVEV (reference sequence). CDR3 sequence: CASSLERDNEQFF. The DNA for the CDR3 is TGTGCCAGCAGTTTGGAACGAGACAATGAGCAGTTCTTC.

CDR3 amino acids: CASSPSGGAEAFF. As DNA, the CDR3 is TGTGCCAGCAGCCCATCAGGGGGAGCTGAAGCTTTCTTT. The chain couples TRBV5-4 to TRBJ1-1; 7 bases fit TRBD1. Per the germline V gene, CDR1 is SGHNT and CDR2 is YYREEE (reference sequence). With V trimmed by 4 bases and J by 6 bases, 6 bases remained unmatched. The CDR3 covers 13 residues. The full variable domain, completed using reference TRBV5-4 and TRBJ1-1, is ETGVTQSPTHLIKTRGQQVTLRCSSQSGHNTVSWYQQALGQGPQFIFQYYREEENGRGNFPPRFSGLQFPNYSSELNVNALELDDSALYLCASSPSGGAEAFFGQGTRLTVV.

The chain carries TRBV15 and TRBJ1-2; D gene ambiguous. V shed 6 bases and J shed 4 bases, with 12 bases lying between them. CDR1 is LNHNV, CDR2 YYDKDF, per germline (reference sequence). The CDR3 totals 13 residues. The CDR3 sequence is CATSPSGSYGYTF. Written as DNA, the CDR3 is TGTGCCACCAGTCCTTCAGGATCCTATGGCTACACCTTC. Together with reference TRBV15 and TRBJ1-2, the CDR3 gives the full variable domain: DAMVIQNPRYQVTQFGKPVTLSCSQTLNHNVMYWYQQKSSQAPKLLFHYYDKDFNNEADTPDNFQSRRPNTSFCFLDIRSPGLGDTAMYLCATSPSGSYGYTFGSGTRLTVV.

The CDR3 region is CASSFGQGRDEQYF. CDR3 DNA sequence: TGTGCCAGCAGCTTTGGGCAGGGGCGGGACGAGCAGTACTTC. This chain links TRBV5-4 with TRBJ2-7; D is perhaps TRBD1 (6 bases). This CDR3 has 14 residues. The germline V and J ends were trimmed by 2 bases and 5 bases, with 14 bases remaining between them. Germline CDR1 reads SGHNT; CDR2 reads YYREEE (reference sequence).

J is TRBJ1-2 and V is TRBV7-2; maybe TRBD1 (6 bases). Germline loops: CDR1 SGHTA, CDR2 FQGNSA. V lost 5 bases and J lost 8, with 21 bases in between. The CDR3 contains 15 residues. The CDR3 region has the DNA TGTGCCAGCAGCCCACTCGGGGGGGGCCCCGGGGGCTACACCTTC. Amino acid sequence: CASSPLGGGPGGYTF.

The V call is TRBV27, the J call TRBJ1-2; a weak D match, TRBD1 (5 bases). Germline CDR1 MNHEY, CDR2 SMNVEV (reference sequence). The CDR3 totals 15 residues. The V and J ends lost 2 bases and 4 bases respectively, with 14 bases between them. CDR3: CASSLEAAGTYGYTF. Here the CDR3 DNA reads TGTGCCAGCAGTTTAGAGGCGGCAGGGACCTATGGCTACACCTTC.

This chain joins TRBV21-1 and TRBJ2-3; TRBD1, the table's D call, lacks a check against the DNA. TRBV21-1 is reported as a pseudogene. The CDR3 spans 16 residues. The CDR3 is CANPGETRLGTDTQYF. The CDR3 region has the DNA TGTGCCAACCCCGGCGAAACAAGGTTGGGCACGGATACGCAGTATTTT.

The CDR3 bases are TGTGCCACCAGCAGAAAGAGCCCGGGACAGGGCACCTACGAGCAGTACTTC. Residues: CATSRKSPGQGTYEQYF. This sequence joins TRBV15 and TRBJ2-7; 9 positions agree with TRBD1. The germline gives CDR1 LNHNV, CDR2 YYDKDF (reference sequence). J was trimmed by 2 bases and V by 2 bases; bases with no gene match: 10. The CDR3 length is 17 residues.

This clone has a single count. The J gene is TRBJ1-5, the V gene TRBV5-6; D is perhaps TRBD1 (5 bases). The germline V and J ends were trimmed by 5 bases and 6 bases, with 15 bases remaining between them. The CDR3 extends over 14 amino acids. From germline, CDR1 is SGHDT and CDR2 YYEEEE. The CDR3 protein is CASSLTGSGQPQHF. CDR3 sequence (DNA): TGTGCCAGCAGTCTAACAGGTTCAGGTCAGCCCCAGCATTTT.

The V call is TRBV9, the J call TRBJ2-3, with no clear D. Germline V gene sequence: CDR1 SGDLS, CDR2 YYNGEE. The CDR3 spans 14 residues. V was clipped by 3 bases and J by 4 bases, with 12 bases between them. The DNA of the CDR3 is TGTGCCAGCAGCGCCCCAAGTTATCCAGATACGCAGTATTTT. It yields the protein CASSAPSYPDTQYF.

Of note for this clone: Other DNA sequences in the sample encode the same CDR3. The chain uses TRBV5-1 and TRBJ2-6; the match to TRBD1 covers 7 bases. The V segment lost 2 bases and the J segment 0 bases; nucleotides outside the gene matches: 5. In germline, CDR1 is SGHRS, CDR2 YFSETQ. CDR3 length: 17 residues. The CDR3 protein is CASSLRQGSSGANVLTF. The CDR3 DNA reads TGCGCCAGCAGCTTAAGACAGGGAAGCTCTGGGGCCAACGTCCTGACTTTC.

The chain is built from TRBV7-6 and TRBJ2-2; tentative D call: TRBD1 (9 bases). The CDR3 covers 19 residues. V was trimmed by 8 bases and J by 4 bases, leaving 29 bases between them. Germline V CDR1 and CDR2: SGHVS, FNYEAQ. CDR3 sequence (DNA): TGTGCCAGCGGACCGGGGGACAGGGACCCGGGAGGGCGCACCGGGGAGCTGTTTTTT. As protein: CASGPGDRDPGGRTGELFF.

In this sample, this clone turned up a few times. The V gene is TRBV15, the J gene TRBJ2-3; no clear D. This CDR3 has 14 residues. Germline assignment: CDR1 LNHNV and CDR2 YYDKDF (reference sequence). The V end lost 0 bases, the J end lost 2 bases, and 6 bases lay between the germline ends. The CDR3 loop reads CATSRDKATDTQYF. CDR3 sequence (DNA): TGTGCCACCAGCAGAGATAAGGCCACAGATACGCAGTATTTT.

This clone was recorded once. V usage is TRBV5-6 and J usage is TRBJ2-7; a weak D match, TRBD1 (6 bases). This CDR3 is built from 14 residues. Deletions cut 0 bases from V and 7 bases from J, with 14 bases between. The germline gives CDR1 SGHDT, CDR2 YYEEEE. CDR3 region: CASSLARGFGEQYF. The CDR3 nucleotides read TGTGCCAGCAGCTTGGCCAGGGGTTTTGGGGAGCAGTACTTC.

The V call is TRBV19, the J call TRBJ2-3; D is uncertain. This CDR3 spans 14 amino acids. Trimming removed 6 bases at V and 1 base at J, with 11 bases between. Germline CDR1 and CDR2: LNHDA and SQIVND (reference sequence). This CDR3 is CASRPGRGTDTQYF. CDR3 DNA sequence: TGTGCCAGTAGGCCGGGCAGAGGCACAGATACGCAGTATTTT.

The chain carries TRBV9 and TRBJ2-3; D gene unclear. This CDR3 has 16 amino acids. CDR1 is SGDLS, CDR2 YYNGEE, per germline. Trimming pared 0 bases from V and 2 bases from J, leaving 13 bases between. The CDR3 protein is CASSVAPTSLTDTQYF. The CDR3 bases are TGTGCCAGCAGCGTAGCCCCCACGAGCCTCACAGATACGCAGTATTTT.

The chain recombines TRBV19 with TRBJ2-3, with 7 positions matching TRBD2. The CDR3 is 15 residues long. J gave up 4 bases and V 4 bases, and 8 bases lay outside the gene matches. Germline CDR1 and CDR2: LNHDA and SQIVND (reference sequence). The CDR3 spells CASSTTGAGPDTQYF. Here the CDR3 DNA reads TGTGCCAGTAGTACGACGGGAGCGGGGCCAGATACGCAGTATTTT.

The V call is TRBV18, the J call TRBJ2-2; maybe TRBD1 (6 bases). The V gene lost 3 bases and the J gene lost 3 bases, with 14 bases spanning the gap. Germline V gene lookup returns CDR1 KGHSH and CDR2 LQKENI. The CDR3 sequence is 16 residues long. CDR3 loop: CASSPTQGFDTGELFF. CDR3 DNA: TGTGCCAGCTCACCTACTCAGGGGTTCGACACCGGGGAGCTGTTTTTT.

The chain couples TRBV5-1 to TRBJ2-1; 8 bases line up with TRBD2. Per germline, CDR1 SGHRS and CDR2 YFSETQ. The junction had 18 bases not matched to a gene; V was cut back by 0 bases and J by 7 bases. The CDR3 spans 19 residues. CDR3 protein: CASSLESGRINRMRNEQFF. As DNA, the CDR3 is TGCGCCAGCAGCTTGGAGAGCGGGAGAATAAACCGAATGCGGAATGAGCAGTTCTTC. The variable domain in full, with the rest retrieved from reference TRBV5-1 and TRBJ2-1, is KAGVTQTPRYLIKTRGQQVTLSCSPISGHRSVSWYQQTPGQGLQFLFEYFSETQRNKGNFPGRFSGRQFSNSRSEMNVSTLELGDSALYLCASSLESGRINRMRNEQFFGPGTRLTVL.

The V gene is TRBV29-1, the J gene TRBJ1-3, with TRBD1 as a possible D gene (6 bases). The V end lost 6 bases, the J end lost 4 bases, and 13 bases lay between the germline ends. Germline values: CDR1 SQVTM, CDR2 ANQGSEA. CDR3 length: 13 residues. DNA for the CDR3: TGCAGCGTCGCACAGGGTGCCGGAAACACCATATATTTT. It specifies CSVAQGAGNTIYF.